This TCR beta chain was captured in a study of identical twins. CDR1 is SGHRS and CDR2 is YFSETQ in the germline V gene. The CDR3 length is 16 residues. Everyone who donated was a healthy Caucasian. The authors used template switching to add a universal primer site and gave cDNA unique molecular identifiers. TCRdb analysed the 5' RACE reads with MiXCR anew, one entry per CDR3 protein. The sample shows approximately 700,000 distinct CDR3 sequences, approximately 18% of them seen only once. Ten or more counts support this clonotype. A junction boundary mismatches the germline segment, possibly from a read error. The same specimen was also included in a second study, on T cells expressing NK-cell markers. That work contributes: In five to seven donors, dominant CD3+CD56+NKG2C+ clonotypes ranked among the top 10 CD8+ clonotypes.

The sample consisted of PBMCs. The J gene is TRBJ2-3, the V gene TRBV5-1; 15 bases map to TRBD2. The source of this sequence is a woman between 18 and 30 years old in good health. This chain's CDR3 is CASSLGLAGGTDTQYF. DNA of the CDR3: TGTGCCAGCAGCTTAGGACTAGCGGGAGGGACAGATACGCAGTATTTT.